The sequence of this TCR beta chain was determined in a study of blood T cell repertoires in COVID-19. Looking at the study overall: The study drew acute and convalescent COVID-19 samples from the United States, Italy and Spain.

This clone was counted once. Authors' data handling: By means of reference gene primer amplification, nucleated cell counts were estimated. TCRdb's table, derived via immunoSEQ multiplex PCR, lists solely in-frame clones and lacks some. The V and J calls and clone size are taken from that table; D and trimming were inferred from the DNA. The repertoire holds about 230,000 clones, about four fifths seen once, with approximately 4.8% in the top ten. Germline CDR1 MGHRA, CDR2 YSYEKL. CDR3 size: 15 residues. V was pared by 1 base and J by 2 bases, with 12 bases between. J is TRBJ2-7 and V is TRBV4-1; D call uncertain. The sequence derives from a man aged 45-65 years with active or convalescent COVID-19. Sequenced sample: peripheral blood. The CDR3 DNA is TGCGCCAGCAGCCAAGGCAGAGGCCCTACCTACGAGCAGTACTTC. Translation: CASSQGRGPTYEQYF.